A single T cell receptor (beta chain) is shown here with its context. The sample originates from a study of control samples from healthy donors and cancer patients. Deletions cut 0 bases from V and 7 bases from J, with 15 bases between. Germline CDR1 MGHRA, CDR2 YSYEKL. The CDR3 loop spans 15 amino acids. Repertoires were generated with immunoSEQ multiplex PCR, while TCRdb's copy carries only in-frame clones and drops some. The table shows roughly 150,000 clones, with about 90% occurring only once. Sequencing input: blood. This TCR was sampled from a man aged 18-30 years in good health. The genes are TRBV4-1 and TRBJ1-2; no firm D call. The DNA for the CDR3 is TGCGCCAGCAGCCAAGATTCAGCAGGACGCGGTGGCTACACCTTC. Translating gives CASSQDSAGRGGYTF.